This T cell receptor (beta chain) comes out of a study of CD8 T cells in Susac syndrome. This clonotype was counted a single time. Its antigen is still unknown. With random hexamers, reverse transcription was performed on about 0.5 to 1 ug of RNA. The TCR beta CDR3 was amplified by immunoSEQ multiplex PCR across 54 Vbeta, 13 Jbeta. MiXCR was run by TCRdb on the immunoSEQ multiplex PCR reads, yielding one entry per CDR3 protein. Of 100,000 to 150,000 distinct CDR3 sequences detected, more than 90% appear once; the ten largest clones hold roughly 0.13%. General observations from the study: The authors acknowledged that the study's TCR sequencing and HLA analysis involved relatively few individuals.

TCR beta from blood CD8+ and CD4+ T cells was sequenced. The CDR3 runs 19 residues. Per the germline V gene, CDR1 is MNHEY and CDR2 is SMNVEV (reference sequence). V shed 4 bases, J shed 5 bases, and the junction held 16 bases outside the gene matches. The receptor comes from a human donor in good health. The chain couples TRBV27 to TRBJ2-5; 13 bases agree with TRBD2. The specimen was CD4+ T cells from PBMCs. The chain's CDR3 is CASSSHGTGLAGDLETQYF. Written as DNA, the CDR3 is TGTGCCAGCAGTTCCCACGGGACAGGACTAGCGGGAGATCTGGAGACCCAGTACTTC.